Listed below are T cell receptor beta chains from one sample, sequenced in a study of PD-1 blockade in classical Hodgkin lymphoma. TCRdb's table, derived via immunoSEQ multiplex PCR, lists solely in-frame clones and lacks some. The data show some 2,700 clones, with just over 70% seen just once and 11% held by the top ten. This specimen was CD8+ T cells from blood, taken at baseline. The receptors stem from a human donor with classical Hodgkin lymphoma. Each CDR3 is given with its conserved first and last residue. The D gene is left open where the match is weak. For some rows the clone size is stated as once, few or many, or as a class when expanded; others skip it.

j_call | clone_size | v_call | d_call | cdr3_nt | cdr3_aa
TRBJ1-2 | NA | TRBV13 | NA | TGTGCCAGCAGCCTAGAGGGCCCGAACAAGAAGAACTATGGCTACACCTTC | CASSLEGPNKKNYGYTF
TRBJ2-1 | NA | TRBV7-9 | NA | TGTGCCAGCCCCCAGGGCCCTTACAATGAGCAGTTCTTC | CASPQGPYNEQFF
TRBJ2-7 | NA | TRBV7-3 | NA | TGTGCCAGCAGCTTAAGATCAGGGCCCTCCTACGAGCAGTACTTC | CASSLRSGPSYEQYF
TRBJ2-3 | NA | TRBV27 | TRBD2 | TGTGCCAGCAGTTTTAGCGGGGGTTCCCCTAGCACAGATACGCAGTATTTT | CASSFSGGSPSTDTQYF
TRBJ2-1 | few | TRBV9 | NA | TGTGCCAGCAGCGTAGGCGGAGCCTTGTACAATGAGCAGTTCTTC | CASSVGGALYNEQFF
TRBJ2-7 | NA | TRBV13 | NA | TGTGCCAGCAGCGCCCGGACAGTGGGCCACGAGCAGTACTTC | CASSARTVGHEQYF
TRBJ2-5 | NA | TRBV9 | NA | TGTGCCAGCAGCGTAGCGGGCCACCTCCAAGAGACCCAGTACTTC | CASSVAGHLQETQYF
TRBJ2-7 | NA | TRBV5-5 | TRBD1 | TGTGCCAGCAGCCTCCAAGACAGGGGATTTTCCTACGAGCAGTACTTC | CASSLQDRGFSYEQYF
TRBJ1-1 | NA | TRBV9 | NA | TGTGCCAGCAGCGTAGTAGGTGGGGGCACTGAAGCTTTCTTT | CASSVVGGGTEAFF
TRBJ2-1 | NA | TRBV19 | NA | TGTGCCTCCTCGCCCCGATCCTACAATGAGCAGTTCTTC | CASSPRSYNEQFF
TRBJ1-5 | NA | TRBV28 | TRBD1 | TGTGCCAGCAGTTTCTGGGGGACAGGGAGGAGTCAGCCCCAGCATTTT | CASSFWGTGRSQPQHF
TRBJ2-1 | few | TRBV30 | NA | TGTGCCTGGAGTGGACAGAATGAGCAGTTCTTC | CAWSGQNEQFF
TRBJ1-2 | NA | TRBV29-1 | TRBD1 | TGCAGCGGGATCGGGACAGACTATGGCTACACCTTC | CSGIGTDYGYTF
TRBJ2-7 | NA | TRBV4-2 | NA | TGTGCCAGCAGCCAAGATGGACTTTCCTACGAGCAGTACTTC | CASSQDGLSYEQYF